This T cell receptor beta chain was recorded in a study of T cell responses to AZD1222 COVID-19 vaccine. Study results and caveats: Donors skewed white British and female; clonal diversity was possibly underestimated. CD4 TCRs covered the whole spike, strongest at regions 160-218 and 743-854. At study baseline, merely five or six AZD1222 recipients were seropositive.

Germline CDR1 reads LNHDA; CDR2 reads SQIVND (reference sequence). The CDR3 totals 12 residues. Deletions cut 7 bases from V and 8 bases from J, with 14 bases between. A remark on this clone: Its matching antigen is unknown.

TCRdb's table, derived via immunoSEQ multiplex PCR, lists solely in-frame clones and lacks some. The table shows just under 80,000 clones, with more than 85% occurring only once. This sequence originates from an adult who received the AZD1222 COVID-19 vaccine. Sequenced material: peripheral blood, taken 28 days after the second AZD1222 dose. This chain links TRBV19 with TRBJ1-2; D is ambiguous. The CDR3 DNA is TGTGCCAGTATGGCGGGTCTACGGGGCTACACCTTC. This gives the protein CASMAGLRGYTF. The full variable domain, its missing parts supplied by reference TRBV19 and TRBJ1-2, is DGGITQSPKYLFRKEGQNVTLSCEQNLNHDAMYWYRQDPGQGLRLIYYSQIVNDFQKGDIAEGYSVSREKKESFPLTVTSAQKNPTAFYLCASMAGLRGYTFGSGTRLTVV.